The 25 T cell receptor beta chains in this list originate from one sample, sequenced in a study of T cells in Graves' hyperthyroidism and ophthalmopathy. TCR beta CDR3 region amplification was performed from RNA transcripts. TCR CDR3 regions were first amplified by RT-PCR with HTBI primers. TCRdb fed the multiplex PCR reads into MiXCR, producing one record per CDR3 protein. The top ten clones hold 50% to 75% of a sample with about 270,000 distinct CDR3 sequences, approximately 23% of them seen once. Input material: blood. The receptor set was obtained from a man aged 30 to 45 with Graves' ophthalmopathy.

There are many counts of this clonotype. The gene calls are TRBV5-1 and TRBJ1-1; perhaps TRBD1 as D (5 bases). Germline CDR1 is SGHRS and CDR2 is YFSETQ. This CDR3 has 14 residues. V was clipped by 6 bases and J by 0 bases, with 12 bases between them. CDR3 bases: TGCGCCAGCAAAGGGGAGCTTATGAACACTGAAGCTTTCTTT. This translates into CASKGELMNTEAFF.

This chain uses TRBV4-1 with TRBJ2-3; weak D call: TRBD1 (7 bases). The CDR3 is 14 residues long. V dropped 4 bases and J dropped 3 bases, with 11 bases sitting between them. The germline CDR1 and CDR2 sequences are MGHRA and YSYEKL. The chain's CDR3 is CASSRGTATDTQYF. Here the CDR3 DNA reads TGCGCCAGCAGCCGCGGGACAGCTACAGATACGCAGTATTTT.

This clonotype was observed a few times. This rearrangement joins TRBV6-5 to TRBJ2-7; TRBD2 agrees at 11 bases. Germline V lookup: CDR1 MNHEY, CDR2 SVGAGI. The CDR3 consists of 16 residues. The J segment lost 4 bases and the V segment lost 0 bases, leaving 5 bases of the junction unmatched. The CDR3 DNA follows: TGTGCCAGCAGTTACTCGATGGCTAGCGGGAGGTACGAGCAGTACTTC. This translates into CASSYSMASGRYEQYF.

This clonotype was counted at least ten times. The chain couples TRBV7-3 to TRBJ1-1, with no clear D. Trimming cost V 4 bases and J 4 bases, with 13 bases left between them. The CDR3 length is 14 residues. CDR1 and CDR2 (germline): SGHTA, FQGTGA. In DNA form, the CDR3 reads TGTGCCAGCAGCTACGACGGGTCGAGCACTGAAGCTTTCTTT. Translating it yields CASSYDGSSTEAFF.

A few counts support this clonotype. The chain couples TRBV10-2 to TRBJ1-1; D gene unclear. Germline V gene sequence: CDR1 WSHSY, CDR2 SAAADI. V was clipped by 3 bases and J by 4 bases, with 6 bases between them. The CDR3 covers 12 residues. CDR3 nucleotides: TGCGCCAGCAGTGATTACGGCACTGAAGCTTTCTTT. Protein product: CASSDYGTEAFF.

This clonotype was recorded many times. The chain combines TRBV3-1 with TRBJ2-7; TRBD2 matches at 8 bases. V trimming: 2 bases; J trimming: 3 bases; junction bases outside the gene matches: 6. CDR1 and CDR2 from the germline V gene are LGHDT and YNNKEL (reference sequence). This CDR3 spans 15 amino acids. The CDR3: CASSQTLGLVYEQYF. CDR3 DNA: TGTGCCAGCAGCCAAACCCTGGGACTAGTCTACGAGCAGTACTTC.

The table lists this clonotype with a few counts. The DNA of the CDR3 is TGTGCCAGCAGACCCGGGCCCCAACCCGCAAAACTGTTTTTT. It yields the protein CASRPGPQPAKLFF. The chain recombines TRBV6-1 with TRBJ1-4; unclear D gene. Between the trimmed V and J ends, which lost 6 bases and 10 bases, there was a span of 18 bases. This CDR3 region has 14 residues. Germline assignment: CDR1 MNHNS and CDR2 SASEGT.

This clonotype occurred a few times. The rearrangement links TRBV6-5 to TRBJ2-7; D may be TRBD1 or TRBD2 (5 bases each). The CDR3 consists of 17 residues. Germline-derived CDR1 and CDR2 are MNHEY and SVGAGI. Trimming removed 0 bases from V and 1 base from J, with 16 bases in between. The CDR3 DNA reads TGTGCCAGCAGTTACTCTTGGGGCGGGCTGGGGTCCTACGAGCAGTACTTC. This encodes CASSYSWGGLGSYEQYF.

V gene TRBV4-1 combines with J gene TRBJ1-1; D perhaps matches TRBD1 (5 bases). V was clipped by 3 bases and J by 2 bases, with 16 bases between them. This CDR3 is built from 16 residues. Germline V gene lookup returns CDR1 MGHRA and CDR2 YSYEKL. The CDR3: CASSQGVWTPNTEAFF. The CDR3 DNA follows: TGCGCCAGCAGCCAGGGGGTCTGGACCCCAAACACTGAAGCTTTCTTT.

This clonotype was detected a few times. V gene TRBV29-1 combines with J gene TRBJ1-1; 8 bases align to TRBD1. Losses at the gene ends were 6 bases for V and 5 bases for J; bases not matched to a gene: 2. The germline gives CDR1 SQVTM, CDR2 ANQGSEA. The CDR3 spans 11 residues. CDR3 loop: CSVNRGTEAFF. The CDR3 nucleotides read TGCAGCGTGAACAGGGGGACTGAAGCTTTCTTT.

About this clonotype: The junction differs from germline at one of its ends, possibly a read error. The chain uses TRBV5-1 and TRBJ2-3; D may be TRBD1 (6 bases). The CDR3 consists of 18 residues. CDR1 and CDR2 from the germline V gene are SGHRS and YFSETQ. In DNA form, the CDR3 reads TGCGCCAGCAGCGAACCTCCGGGACACCAAAAGCTCACAGATACGAAGTATTTT. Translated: CASSEPPGHQKLTDTKYF. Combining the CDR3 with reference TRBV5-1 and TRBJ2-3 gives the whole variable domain KAGVTQTPRYLIKTRGQQVTLSCSPISGHRSVSWYQQTPGQGLQFLFEYFSETQRNKGNFPGRFSGRQFSNSRSEMNVSTLELGDSALYLCASSEPPGHQKLTDTKYFGPGTRLTVL.

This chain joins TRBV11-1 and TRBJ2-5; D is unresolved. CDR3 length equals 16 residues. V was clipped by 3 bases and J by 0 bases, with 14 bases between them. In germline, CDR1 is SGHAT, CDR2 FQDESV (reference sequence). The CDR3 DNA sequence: TGTGCCAGCAGCTTTCCCCTGTGGCAGTACCAAGAGACCCAGTACTTC. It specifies CASSFPLWQYQETQYF.

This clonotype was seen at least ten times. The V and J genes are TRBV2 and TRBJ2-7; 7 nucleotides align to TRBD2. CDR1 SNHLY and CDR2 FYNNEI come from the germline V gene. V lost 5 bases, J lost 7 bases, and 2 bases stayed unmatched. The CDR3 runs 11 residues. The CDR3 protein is CASSIGGEQYF. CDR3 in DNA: TGTGCCAGCAGTATCGGGGGGGAGCAGTACTTC.

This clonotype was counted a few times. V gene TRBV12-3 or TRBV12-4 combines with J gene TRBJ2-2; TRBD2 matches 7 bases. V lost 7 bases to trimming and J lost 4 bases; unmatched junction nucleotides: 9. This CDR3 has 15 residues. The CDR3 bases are TGTGCCAGCACCTACAATAGCGGGTCCACCGGGGAGCTGTTTTTT. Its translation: CASTYNSGSTGELFF.

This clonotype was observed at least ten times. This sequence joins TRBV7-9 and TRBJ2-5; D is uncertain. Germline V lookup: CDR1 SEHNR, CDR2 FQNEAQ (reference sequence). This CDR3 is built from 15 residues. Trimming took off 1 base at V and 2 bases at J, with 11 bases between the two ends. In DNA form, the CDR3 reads TGTGCCAGCAGCTTAGGGACGGTAAAGCAAGAGACCCAGTACTTC. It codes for CASSLGTVKQETQYF.

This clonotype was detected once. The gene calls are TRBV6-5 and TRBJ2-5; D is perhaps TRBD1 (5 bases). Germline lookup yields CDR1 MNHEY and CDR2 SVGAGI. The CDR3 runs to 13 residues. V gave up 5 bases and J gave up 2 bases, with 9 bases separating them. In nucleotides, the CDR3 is TGTGCCAGCAGTACTACAGGACAAGAGACCCAGTACTTC. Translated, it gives CASSTTGQETQYF.

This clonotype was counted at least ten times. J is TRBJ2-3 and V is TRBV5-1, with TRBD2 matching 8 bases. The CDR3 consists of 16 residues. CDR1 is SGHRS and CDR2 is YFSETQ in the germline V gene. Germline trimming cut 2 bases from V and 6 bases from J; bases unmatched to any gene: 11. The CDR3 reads CASSFRSGRVSDTQYF. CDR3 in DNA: TGCGCCAGCAGCTTCCGGAGCGGGAGAGTATCGGATACGCAGTATTTT.

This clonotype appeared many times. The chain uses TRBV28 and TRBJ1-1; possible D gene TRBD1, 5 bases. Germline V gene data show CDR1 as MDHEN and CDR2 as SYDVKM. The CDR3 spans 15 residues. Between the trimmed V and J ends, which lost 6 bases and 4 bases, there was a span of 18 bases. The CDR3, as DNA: TGTGCCAGCAGCCTATATTCAGGGAGGAGCACTGAAGCTTTCTTT. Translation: CASSLYSGRSTEAFF.

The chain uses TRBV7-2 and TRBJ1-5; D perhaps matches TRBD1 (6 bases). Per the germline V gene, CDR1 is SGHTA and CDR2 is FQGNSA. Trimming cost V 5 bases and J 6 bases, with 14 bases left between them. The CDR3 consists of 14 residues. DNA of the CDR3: TGTGCCAGCAGCGTCAGGGGTGGGCTTCAGCCCCAGCATTTT. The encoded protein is CASSVRGGLQPQHF.

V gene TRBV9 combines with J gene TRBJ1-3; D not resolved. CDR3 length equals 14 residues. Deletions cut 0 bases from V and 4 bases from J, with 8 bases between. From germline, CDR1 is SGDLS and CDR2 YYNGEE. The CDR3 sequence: CASSVGALGNTIYF. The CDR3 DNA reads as TGTGCCAGCAGCGTAGGGGCTTTGGGAAACACCATATATTTT.

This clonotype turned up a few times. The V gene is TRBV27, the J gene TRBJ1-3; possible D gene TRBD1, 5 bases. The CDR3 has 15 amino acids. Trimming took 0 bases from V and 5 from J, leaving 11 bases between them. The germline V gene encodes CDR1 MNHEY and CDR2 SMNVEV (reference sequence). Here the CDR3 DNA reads TGTGCCAGCAGTTTATCTGCCAGGGCGCGAAACACCATATATTTT. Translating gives CASSLSARARNTIYF.

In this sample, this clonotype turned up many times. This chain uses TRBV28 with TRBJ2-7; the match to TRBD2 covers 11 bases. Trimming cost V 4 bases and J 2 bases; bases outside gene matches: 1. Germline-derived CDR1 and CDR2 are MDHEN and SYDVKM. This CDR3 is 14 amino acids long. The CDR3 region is CASSSTSGTYEQYF. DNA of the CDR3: TGTGCCAGCAGTTCGACTAGCGGGACCTACGAGCAGTACTTC.

CDR3 loop: CASSYSSGRIADTQYF. DNA for the CDR3: TGTGCCAGCAGTTACTCGTCAGGGCGCATAGCAGATACGCAGTATTTT. The rearrangement joins TRBV6-5 to TRBJ2-3, with D perhaps matching TRBD1 (5 bases). V was clipped by 0 bases and J by 4 bases, with 14 bases between them. The CDR3 covers 16 residues. Germline V gene data show CDR1 as MNHEY and CDR2 as SVGAGI.

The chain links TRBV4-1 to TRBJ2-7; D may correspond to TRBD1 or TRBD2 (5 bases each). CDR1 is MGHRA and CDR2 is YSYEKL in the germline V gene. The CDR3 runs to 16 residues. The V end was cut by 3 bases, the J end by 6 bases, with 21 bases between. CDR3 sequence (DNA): TGCGCCAGCAGCCACCCCAGAGGGACGAGAGGGGCCGAGCAGTACTTC. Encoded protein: CASSHPRGTRGAEQYF.

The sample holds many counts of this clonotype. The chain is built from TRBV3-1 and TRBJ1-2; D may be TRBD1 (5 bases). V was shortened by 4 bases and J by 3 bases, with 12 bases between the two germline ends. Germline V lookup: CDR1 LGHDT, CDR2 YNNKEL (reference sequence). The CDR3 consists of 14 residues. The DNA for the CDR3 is TGTGCCAGCAGCCGAACCACAGGATACTATGGCTACACCTTC. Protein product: CASSRTTGYYGYTF.